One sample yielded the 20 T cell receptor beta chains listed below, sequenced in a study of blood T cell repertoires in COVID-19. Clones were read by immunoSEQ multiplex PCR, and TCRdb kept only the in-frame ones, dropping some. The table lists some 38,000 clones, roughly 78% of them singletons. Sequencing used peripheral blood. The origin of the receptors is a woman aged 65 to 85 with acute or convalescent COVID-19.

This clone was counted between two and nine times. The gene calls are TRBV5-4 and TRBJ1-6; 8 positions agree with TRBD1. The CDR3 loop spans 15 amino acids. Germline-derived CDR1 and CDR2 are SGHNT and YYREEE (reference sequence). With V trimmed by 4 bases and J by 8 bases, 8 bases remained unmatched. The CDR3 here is CASSLATGVDSPLHF. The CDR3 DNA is TGTGCCAGCAGCCTCGCGACAGGGGTGGATTCACCCCTCCACTTT.

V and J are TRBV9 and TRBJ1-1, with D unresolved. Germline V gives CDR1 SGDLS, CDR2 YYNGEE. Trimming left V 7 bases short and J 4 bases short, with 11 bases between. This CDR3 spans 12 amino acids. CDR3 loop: CASGRTSTEAFF. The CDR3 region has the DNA TGTGCCAGCGGGCGAACATCCACTGAAGCTTTCTTT. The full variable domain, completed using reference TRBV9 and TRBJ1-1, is DSGVTQTPKHLITATGQRVTLRCSPRSGDLSVYWYQQSLDQGLQFLIQYYNGEERAKGNILERFSAQQFPDLHSELNLSSLELGDSALYFCASGRTSTEAFFGQGTRLTVV.

The CDR3 here is CAVQGNGNTIYF. The CDR3 DNA follows: TGTGCGGTACAGGGGAACGGAAACACCATATATTTT. The genes are TRBV12-3 or TRBV12-4 and TRBJ1-3, with TRBD1 identical over 7 bases. This CDR3 contains 12 residues.

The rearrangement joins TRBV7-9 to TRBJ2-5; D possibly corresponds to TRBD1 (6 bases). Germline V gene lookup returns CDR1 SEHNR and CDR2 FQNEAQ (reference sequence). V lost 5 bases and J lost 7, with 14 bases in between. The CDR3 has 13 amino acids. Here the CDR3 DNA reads TGTGCCAGCAGCCAAACAGGGCTTGGGACCCAGTACTTC. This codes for CASSQTGLGTQYF.

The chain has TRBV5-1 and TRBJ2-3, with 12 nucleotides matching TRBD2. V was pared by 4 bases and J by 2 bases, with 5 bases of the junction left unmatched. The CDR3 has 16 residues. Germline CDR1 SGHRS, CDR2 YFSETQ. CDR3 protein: CASSLGLAGLTDTQYF. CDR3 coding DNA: TGCGCCAGCAGCCTAGGACTAGCGGGACTCACAGATACGCAGTATTTT.

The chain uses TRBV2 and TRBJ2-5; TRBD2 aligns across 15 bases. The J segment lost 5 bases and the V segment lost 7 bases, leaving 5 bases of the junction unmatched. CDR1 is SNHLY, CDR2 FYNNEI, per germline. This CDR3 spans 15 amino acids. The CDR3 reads CASKPGTSGRETQYF. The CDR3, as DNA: TGTGCCAGCAAGCCCGGGACTAGCGGGAGGGAGACCCAGTACTTC.

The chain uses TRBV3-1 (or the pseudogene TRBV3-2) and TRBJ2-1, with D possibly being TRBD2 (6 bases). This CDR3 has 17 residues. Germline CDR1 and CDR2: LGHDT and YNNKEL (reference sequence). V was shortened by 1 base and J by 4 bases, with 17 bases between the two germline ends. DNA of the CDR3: TGTGCCAGCAGCCAAGTGGCCGGGCGGGGCCAGTACAATGAGCAGTTCTTC. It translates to CASSQVAGRGQYNEQFF.

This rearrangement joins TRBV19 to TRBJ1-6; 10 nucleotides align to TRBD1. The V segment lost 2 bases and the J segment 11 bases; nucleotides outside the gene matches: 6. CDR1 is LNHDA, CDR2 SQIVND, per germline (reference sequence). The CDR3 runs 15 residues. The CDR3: CASSIQGQGITPLHF. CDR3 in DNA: TGTGCCAGTAGTATACAGGGACAGGGGATCACACCCCTCCACTTT.

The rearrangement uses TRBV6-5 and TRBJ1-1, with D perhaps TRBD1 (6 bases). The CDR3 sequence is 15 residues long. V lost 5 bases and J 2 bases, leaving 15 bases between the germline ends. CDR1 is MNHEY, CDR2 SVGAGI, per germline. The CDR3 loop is CASSTQGVANTEAFF. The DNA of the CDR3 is TGTGCCAGCAGTACACAGGGCGTCGCCAACACTGAAGCTTTCTTT.

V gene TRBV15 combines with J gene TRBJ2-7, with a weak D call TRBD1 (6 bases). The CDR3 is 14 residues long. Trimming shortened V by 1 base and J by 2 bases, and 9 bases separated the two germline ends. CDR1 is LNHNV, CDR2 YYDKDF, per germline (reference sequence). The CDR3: CATSRVTGTYEQYF. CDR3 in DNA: TGTGCCACCAGCAGAGTAACAGGGACCTACGAGCAGTACTTC. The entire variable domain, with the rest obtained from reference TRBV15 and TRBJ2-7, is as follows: DAMVIQNPRYQVTQFGKPVTLSCSQTLNHNVMYWYQQKSSQAPKLLFHYYDKDFNNEADTPDNFQSRRPNTSFCFLDIRSPGLGDTAMYLCATSRVTGTYEQYFGPGTRLTVT.

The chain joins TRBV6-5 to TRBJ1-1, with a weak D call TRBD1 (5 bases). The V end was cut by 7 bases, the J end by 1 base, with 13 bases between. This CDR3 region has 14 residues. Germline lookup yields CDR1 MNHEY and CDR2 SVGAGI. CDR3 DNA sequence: TGTGCCAGCAAACCCGACAGCCAGAACACTGAAGCTTTCTTT. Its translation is CASKPDSQNTEAFF.

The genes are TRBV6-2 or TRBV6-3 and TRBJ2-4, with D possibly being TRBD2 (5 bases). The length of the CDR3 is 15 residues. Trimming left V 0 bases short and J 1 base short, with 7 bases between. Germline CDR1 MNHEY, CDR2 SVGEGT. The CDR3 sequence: CASSYSSGAKNIQYF. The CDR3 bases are TGTGCCAGCAGTTACTCATCGGGGGCCAAAAACATTCAGTACTTC.

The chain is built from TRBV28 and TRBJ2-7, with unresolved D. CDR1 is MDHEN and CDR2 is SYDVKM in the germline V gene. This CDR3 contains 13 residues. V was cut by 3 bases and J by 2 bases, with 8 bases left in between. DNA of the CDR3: TGTGCCAGCAGTTTTCAGGTTACCTACGAGCAGTACTTC. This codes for CASSFQVTYEQYF.

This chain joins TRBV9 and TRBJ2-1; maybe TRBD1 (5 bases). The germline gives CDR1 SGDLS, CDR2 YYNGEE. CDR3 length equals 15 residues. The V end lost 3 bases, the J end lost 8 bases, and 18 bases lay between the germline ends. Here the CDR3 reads CASSGRGRVEYEQFF. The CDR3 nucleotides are TGTGCCAGCAGCGGTAGGGGCAGGGTGGAATATGAGCAGTTCTTC.

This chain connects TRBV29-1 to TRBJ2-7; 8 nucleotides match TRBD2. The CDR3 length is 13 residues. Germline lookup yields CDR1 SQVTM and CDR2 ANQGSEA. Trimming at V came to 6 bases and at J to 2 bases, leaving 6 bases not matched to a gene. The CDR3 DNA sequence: TGCAGCGTCCGGGTAGCGGGGCCCTACGAGCAGTACTTC. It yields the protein CSVRVAGPYEQYF.

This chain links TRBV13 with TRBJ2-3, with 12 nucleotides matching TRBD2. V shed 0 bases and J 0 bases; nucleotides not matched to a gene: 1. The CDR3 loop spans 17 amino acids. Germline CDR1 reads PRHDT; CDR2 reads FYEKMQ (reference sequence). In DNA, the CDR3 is TGTGCCAGCAGCTTAGGGGGGACTAGCGGGAGCACAGATACGCAGTATTTT. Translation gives CASSLGGTSGSTDTQYF.

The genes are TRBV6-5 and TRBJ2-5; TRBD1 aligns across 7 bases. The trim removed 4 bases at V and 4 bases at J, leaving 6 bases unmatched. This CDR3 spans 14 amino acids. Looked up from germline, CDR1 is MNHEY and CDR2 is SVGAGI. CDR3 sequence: CASSSQGVGETQYF. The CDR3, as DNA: TGTGCCAGCAGTTCGCAGGGGGTTGGAGAGACCCAGTACTTC.

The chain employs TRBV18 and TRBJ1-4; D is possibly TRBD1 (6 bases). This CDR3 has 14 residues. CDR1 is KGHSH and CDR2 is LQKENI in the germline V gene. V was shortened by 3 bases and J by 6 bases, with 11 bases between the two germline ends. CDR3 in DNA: TGTGCCAGCTCACCGTGGCAGGGGTATGAAAAACTGTTTTTT. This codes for CASSPWQGYEKLFF. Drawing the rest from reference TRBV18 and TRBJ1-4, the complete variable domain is NAGVMQNPRHLVRRRGQEARLRCSPMKGHSHVYWYRQLPEEGLKFMVYLQKENIIDESGMPKERFSAEFPKEGPSILRIQQVVRGDSAAYFCASSPWQGYEKLFFGSGTQLSVL.

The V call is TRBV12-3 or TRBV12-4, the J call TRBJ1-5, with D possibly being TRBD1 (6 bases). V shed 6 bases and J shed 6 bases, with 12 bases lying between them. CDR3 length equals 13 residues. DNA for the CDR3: TGTGCCAGCAGCGGACAGCCAGGTCAGCCCCAGCATTTT. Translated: CASSGQPGQPQHF.

The CDR3 here is CASSEGLAGDADTQYF. The DNA of the CDR3 is TGCGCCAGCAGTGAGGGACTAGCGGGAGACGCAGATACGCAGTATTTT. This chain connects TRBV10-1 to TRBJ2-3; 13 positions match TRBD2. CDR3 size: 16 residues. Unmatched junction bases numbered 3, after V lost 2 bases and J lost 4 bases. Germline assignment: CDR1 WNHNN and CDR2 SYGVQD (reference sequence).